This T cell receptor beta chain comes out of a study of long-term antiretroviral therapy in people with HIV. Study-wide context: Samples from the earliest time points predate the 2015 immediate-ART recommendation by about a decade.

Treatment of all HIV participants took place in the United States. Running of the v3.0 immunoSEQ assay took place at survey level. The target of sequencing was 40,000-50,000 T-cell genomes per sample. Assay: immunoSEQ multiplex PCR; the TCRdb copy retains only in-frame clones and omits some. The sample lists fewer than 30,000 clones; around 85% were seen once. The sequenced sample was unsorted PBMCs, obtained 0.7 years before starting antiretroviral therapy. This receptor was taken from a man aged 25-45 years with HIV.

The CDR3 loop is CASSAPFTQYF. CDR3 DNA: TGTGCCAGCAGTGCACCCTTTACCCAGTACTTC. The chain is built from TRBV6-1 and TRBJ2-5; D unclear. Trimming pared 4 bases from V and 8 bases from J, leaving 8 bases between. The V gene's germline CDR1 is MNHNS and CDR2 SASEGT. The CDR3 is 11 residues long.